The 7 T cell receptor beta chains reported below all come from one sample, sequenced in a study of CD8 T cells in ankylosing spondylitis. TCRdb re-analysed the 5' RACE reads in MiXCR, keeping a single row per CDR3 protein. The table includes roughly 40,000 distinct CDR3 sequences, more than 15% detected once. The sample taken for sequencing was blood. The receptors were sampled from a male donor with ankylosing spondylitis or in good health (not recorded which).

This chain links TRBV20-1 with TRBJ2-1; TRBD2 aligns across 8 bases. Germline V lookup: CDR1 DFQATT, CDR2 SNEGSKA (reference sequence). This CDR3 region has 12 residues. V trimming: 3 bases; J trimming: 6 bases; junction bases outside the gene matches: 1. The CDR3, as DNA: TGCAGTGCTAGTGGACTAGCCAATGAGCAGTTCTTC. Encoded protein: CSASGLANEQFF.

The J gene is TRBJ2-3, the V gene TRBV2; D gene ambiguous. The germline CDR1 and CDR2 sequences are SNHLY and FYNNEI. The V and J ends lost 7 bases and 2 bases respectively, with 13 bases between them. CDR3 size: 14 residues. The CDR3 protein is CASKGIQITDTQYF. CDR3 in DNA: TGTGCCAGCAAAGGGATACAGATCACAGATACGCAGTATTTT. Full variable domain (remainder filled in from reference TRBV2 and TRBJ2-3): EPEVTQTPSHQVTQMGQEVILRCVPISNHLYFYWYRQILGQKVEFLVSFYNNEISEKSEIFDDQFSVERPDGSNFTLKIRSTKLEDSAMYFCASKGIQITDTQYFGPGTRLTVL.

The sample holds one count of this clonotype. This chain links TRBV5-1 with TRBJ2-1; no clear D. CDR1 and CDR2 from the germline V gene are SGHRS and YFSETQ. Trimming pared 4 bases from V and 5 bases from J, leaving 10 bases between. CDR3 size: 13 residues. CDR3 in amino acids: CASSKGRDNEQFF. The CDR3 region has the DNA TGCGCCAGCAGCAAAGGACGGGACAATGAGCAGTTCTTC. Full variable domain (missing parts from reference TRBV5-1 and TRBJ2-1): KAGVTQTPRYLIKTRGQQVTLSCSPISGHRSVSWYQQTPGQGLQFLFEYFSETQRNKGNFPGRFSGRQFSNSRSEMNVSTLELGDSALYLCASSKGRDNEQFFGPGTRLTVL.

This chain uses TRBV27 with TRBJ1-5; possibly TRBD1 for D (5 bases). With 6 bases removed from V and 3 bases from J, the gap between germline ends came to 12 bases. Per germline, CDR1 MNHEY and CDR2 SMNVEV (reference sequence). The CDR3 is 14 amino acids. CDR3 in DNA: TGTGCCAGCAGCCCGGGACGGAACAATCAGCCCCAGCATTTT. Translation gives CASSPGRNNQPQHF.

The chain joins TRBV20-1 to TRBJ2-1; 13 bases agree with TRBD2. Looked up from germline, CDR1 is DFQATT and CDR2 is SNEGSKA (reference sequence). Trimming cost V 5 bases and J 5 bases; bases outside gene matches: 3. This CDR3 is 14 amino acids long. CDR3 DNA sequence: TGCAGTGCTGCCGGGACTAGCGGGAACAATGAGCAGTTCTTC. Protein sequence: CSAAGTSGNNEQFF.

V usage is TRBV2 and J usage is TRBJ2-1; 11 positions agree with TRBD1. The CDR3 contains 13 residues. The ends lost 4 bases at V and 7 bases at J; junction bases unmatched: 0. Germline loops: CDR1 SNHLY, CDR2 FYNNEI. Here the CDR3 DNA reads TGTGCCAGCAGTGGGGACAGGGGGAATGAGCAGTTCTTC. It codes for CASSGDRGNEQFF.

The chain recombines TRBV6-2 or TRBV6-3 with TRBJ2-1; possibly TRBD2 for D (5 bases). The germline V and J ends were trimmed by 4 bases and 4 bases, with 11 bases remaining between them. Per the germline V gene, CDR1 is MNHEY and CDR2 is SVGEGT. The CDR3 has 14 amino acids. CDR3 in amino acids: CASSFLLGYNEQFF. The CDR3 DNA sequence: TGTGCCAGCAGTTTTCTACTAGGATACAATGAGCAGTTCTTC.